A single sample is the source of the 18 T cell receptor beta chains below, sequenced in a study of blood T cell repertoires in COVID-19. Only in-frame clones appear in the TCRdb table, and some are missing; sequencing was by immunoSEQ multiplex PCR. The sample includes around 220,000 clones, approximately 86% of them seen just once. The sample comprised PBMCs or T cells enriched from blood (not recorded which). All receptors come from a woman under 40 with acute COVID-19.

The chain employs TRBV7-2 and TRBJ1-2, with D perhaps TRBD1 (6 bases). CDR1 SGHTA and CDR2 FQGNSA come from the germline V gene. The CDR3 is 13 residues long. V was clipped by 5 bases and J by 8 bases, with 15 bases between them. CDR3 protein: CASSQGTGGGYTF. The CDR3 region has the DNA TGTGCCAGCAGCCAGGGGACGGGAGGCGGCTACACCTTC. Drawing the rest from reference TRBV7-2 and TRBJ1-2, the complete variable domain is GAGVSQSPSNKVTEKGKDVELRCDPISGHTALYWYRQSLGQGLEFLIYFQGNSAPDKSGLPSDRFSAERTGGSVSTLTIQRTQQEDSAVYLCASSQGTGGGYTFGSGTRLTVV.

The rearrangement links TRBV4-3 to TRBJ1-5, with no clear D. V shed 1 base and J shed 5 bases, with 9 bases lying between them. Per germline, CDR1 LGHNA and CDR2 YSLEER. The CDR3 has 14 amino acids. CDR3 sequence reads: CASSQGAEDQPQHF. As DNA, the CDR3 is TGCGCCAGCAGCCAAGGGGCGGAGGATCAGCCCCAGCATTTT.

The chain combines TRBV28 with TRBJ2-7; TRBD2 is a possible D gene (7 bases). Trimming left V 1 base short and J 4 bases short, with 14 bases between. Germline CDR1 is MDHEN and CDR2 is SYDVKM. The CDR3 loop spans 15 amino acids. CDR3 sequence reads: CASSLFPGGPYEQYF. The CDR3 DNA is TGTGCCAGCAGTTTATTTCCGGGGGGCCCGTACGAGCAGTACTTC.

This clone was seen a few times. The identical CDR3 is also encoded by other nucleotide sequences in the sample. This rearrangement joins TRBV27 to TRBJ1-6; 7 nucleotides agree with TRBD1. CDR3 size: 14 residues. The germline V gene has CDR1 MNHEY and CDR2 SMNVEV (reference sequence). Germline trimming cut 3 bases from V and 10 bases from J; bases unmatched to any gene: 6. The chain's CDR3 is CASSLLGGGSPLHF. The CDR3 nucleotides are TGTGCCAGCAGTTTGCTAGGAGGGGGCTCACCCCTCCACTTT.

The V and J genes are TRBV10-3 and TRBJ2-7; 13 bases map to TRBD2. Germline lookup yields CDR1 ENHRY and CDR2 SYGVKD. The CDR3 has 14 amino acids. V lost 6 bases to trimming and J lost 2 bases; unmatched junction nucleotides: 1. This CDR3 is CAIRGLAGTYEQYF. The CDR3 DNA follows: TGTGCCATCAGGGGACTAGCGGGGACCTACGAGCAGTACTTC.

CDR3 bases: TGTGCCAGTAGTTCAGACAGGGGCGCTGATGGCTACACCTTC. Translation gives CASSSDRGADGYTF. The chain carries TRBV19 and TRBJ1-2, with 8 bases aligning to TRBD1. CDR3 length: 14 residues. The J segment lost 6 bases and the V segment lost 5 bases, leaving 8 bases of the junction unmatched. The germline V gene has CDR1 LNHDA and CDR2 SQIVND (reference sequence).

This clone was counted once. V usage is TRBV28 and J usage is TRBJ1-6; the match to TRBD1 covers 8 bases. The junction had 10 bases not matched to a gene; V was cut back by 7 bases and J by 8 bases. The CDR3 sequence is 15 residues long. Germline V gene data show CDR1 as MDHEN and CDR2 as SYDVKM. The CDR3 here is CASNSERTGYSPLHF. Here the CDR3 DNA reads TGTGCCAGCAATAGTGAGAGGACAGGGTATTCACCCCTCCACTTT.

The CDR3 loop reads CASRSSYNEQFF. The DNA for the CDR3 is TGTGCCAGCAGGAGCTCCTACAATGAGCAGTTCTTC. J is TRBJ2-1 and V is TRBV9, with D hard to call. Germline CDR1 and CDR2: SGDLS and YYNGEE. The CDR3 is 12 residues long. The V gene lost 5 bases and the J gene lost 0 bases, with 3 bases spanning the gap.

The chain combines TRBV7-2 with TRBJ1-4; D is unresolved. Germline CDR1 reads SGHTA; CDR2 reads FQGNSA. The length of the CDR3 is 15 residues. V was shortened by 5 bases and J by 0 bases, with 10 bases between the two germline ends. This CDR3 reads CASSPVVATNEKLFF. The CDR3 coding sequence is TGTGCCAGCAGCCCCGTAGTTGCAACTAATGAAAAACTGTTTTTT.

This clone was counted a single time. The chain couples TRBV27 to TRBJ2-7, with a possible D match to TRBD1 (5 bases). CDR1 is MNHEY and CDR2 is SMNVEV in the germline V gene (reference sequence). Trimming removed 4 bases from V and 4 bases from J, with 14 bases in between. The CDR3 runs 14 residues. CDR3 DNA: TGTGCCAGCAGTTCACTACGCCACAGGTACGAGCAGTACTTC. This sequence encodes CASSSLRHRYEQYF.

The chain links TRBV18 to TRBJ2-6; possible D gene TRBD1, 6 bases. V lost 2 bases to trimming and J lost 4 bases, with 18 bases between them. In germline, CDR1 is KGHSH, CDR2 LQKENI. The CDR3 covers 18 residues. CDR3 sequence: CASSPMGQGPLGANVLTF. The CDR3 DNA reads TGTGCCAGCTCACCAATGGGCCAGGGGCCTCTGGGGGCCAACGTCCTGACTTTC.

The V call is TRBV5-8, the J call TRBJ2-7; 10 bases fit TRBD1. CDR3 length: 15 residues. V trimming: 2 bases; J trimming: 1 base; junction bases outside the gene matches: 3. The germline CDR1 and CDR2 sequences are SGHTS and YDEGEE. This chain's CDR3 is CASSFRTGGSYEQYF. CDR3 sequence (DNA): TGTGCCAGCAGCTTCCGGACAGGGGGGTCCTACGAGCAGTACTTC. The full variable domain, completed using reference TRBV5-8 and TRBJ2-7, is EAGVTQSPTHLIKTRGQQATLRCSPISGHTSVYWYQQALGLGLQFLLWYDEGEERNRGNFPPRFSGRQFPNYSSELNVNALELEDSALYLCASSFRTGGSYEQYFGPGTRLTVT.

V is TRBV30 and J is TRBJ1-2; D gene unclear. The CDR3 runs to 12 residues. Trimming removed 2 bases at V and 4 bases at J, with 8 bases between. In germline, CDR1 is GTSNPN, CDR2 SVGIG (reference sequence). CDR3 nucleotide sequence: TGTGCCTGGAGTTTAGGGAGCTATGGCTACACCTTC. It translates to CAWSLGSYGYTF.

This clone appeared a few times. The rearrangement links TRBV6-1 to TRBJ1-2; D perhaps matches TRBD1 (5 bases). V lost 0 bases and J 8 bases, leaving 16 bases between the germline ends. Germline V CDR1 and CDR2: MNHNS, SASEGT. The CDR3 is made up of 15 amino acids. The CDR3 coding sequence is TGTGCCAGCAGTGAAGCAGGGGTCGGACTAAGAGGCTACACCTTC. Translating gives CASSEAGVGLRGYTF.

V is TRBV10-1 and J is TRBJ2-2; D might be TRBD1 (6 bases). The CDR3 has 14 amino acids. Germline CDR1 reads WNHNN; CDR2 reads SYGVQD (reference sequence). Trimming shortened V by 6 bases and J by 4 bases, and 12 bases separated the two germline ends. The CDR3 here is CASSPTGFTGELFF. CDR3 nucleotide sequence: TGCGCCAGCAGCCCGACAGGTTTCACCGGGGAGCTGTTTTTT.

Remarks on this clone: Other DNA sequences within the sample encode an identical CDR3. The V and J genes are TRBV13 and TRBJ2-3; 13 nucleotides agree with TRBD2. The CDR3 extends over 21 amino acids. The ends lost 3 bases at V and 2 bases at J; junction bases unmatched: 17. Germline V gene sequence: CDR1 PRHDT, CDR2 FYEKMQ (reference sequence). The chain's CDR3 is CASSLAVPGLAGESITDTQYF. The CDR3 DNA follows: TGTGCCAGCAGCTTGGCAGTGCCAGGACTAGCGGGAGAGAGTATCACAGATACGCAGTATTTT.

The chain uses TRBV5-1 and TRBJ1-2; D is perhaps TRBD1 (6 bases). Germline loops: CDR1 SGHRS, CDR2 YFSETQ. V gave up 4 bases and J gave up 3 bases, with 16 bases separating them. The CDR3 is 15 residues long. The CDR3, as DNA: TGCGCCAGCAGCCTAGACTCACAGGGCCACTATGGCTACACCTTC. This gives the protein CASSLDSQGHYGYTF. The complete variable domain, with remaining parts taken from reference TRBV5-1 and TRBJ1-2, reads KAGVTQTPRYLIKTRGQQVTLSCSPISGHRSVSWYQQTPGQGLQFLFEYFSETQRNKGNFPGRFSGRQFSNSRSEMNVSTLELGDSALYLCASSLDSQGHYGYTFGSGTRLTVV.

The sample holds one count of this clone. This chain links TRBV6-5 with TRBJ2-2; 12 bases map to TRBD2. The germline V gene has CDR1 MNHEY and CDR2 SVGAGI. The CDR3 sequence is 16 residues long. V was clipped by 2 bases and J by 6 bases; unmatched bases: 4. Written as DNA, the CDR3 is TGTGCCAGCAGTTACCTCCTAGCGGGAGGGCCCGGGGAGCTGTTTTTT. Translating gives CASSYLLAGGPGELFF.